The 3 T cell receptor beta chains below were found in one sample sequenced in a study of neoadjuvant anti-PD-1 for oral cavity cancer. Clones were read by immunoSEQ multiplex PCR, and TCRdb kept only the in-frame ones, dropping some. Of under 15,000 clones in the sample, about 60% were seen once. Sequenced here: PBMCs, sampled before nivolumab (anti-PD-1) treatment. These receptors all stem from a person aged 40 to 85 with oral cavity squamous cell carcinoma.

The chain is built from TRBV7-2 and TRBJ2-6; D is uncertain. There are 16 residues in the CDR3. The V gene's germline CDR1 is SGHTA and CDR2 FQGNSA. V was clipped by 5 bases and J by 0 bases, with 11 bases between them. The CDR3, as DNA: TGTGCCAGCAGCACAAGAGGCGGCTCTGGGGCCAACGTCCTGACTTTC. Encoded protein: CASSTRGGSGANVLTF.

The count of this clone is one. J is TRBJ2-3 and V is TRBV5-8; no clear D gene. Germline CDR1 is SGHTS and CDR2 is YDEGEE. V was trimmed by 0 bases and J by 2 bases, leaving 13 bases between them. This CDR3 contains 16 residues. The CDR3 reads CASSLGTGLNTDTQYF. DNA for the CDR3: TGTGCCAGCAGCTTGGGCACGGGCTTAAACACAGATACGCAGTATTTT.

J is TRBJ2-1 and V is TRBV30; no clear D. V lost 4 bases and J lost 3, with 10 bases in between. This CDR3 region has 13 residues. Germline assignment: CDR1 GTSNPN and CDR2 SVGIG (reference sequence). Here the CDR3 reads CAWNFMGYNEQFF. The CDR3, as DNA: TGTGCCTGGAACTTCATGGGCTACAATGAGCAGTTCTTC.